This TCR beta chain was captured by sequencing in a study of shared clonotypes between healthy human individuals. Whole-study findings and limits: The low donor count limited represented genetic and exposure-history diversity. About 4.5% of naive CD4 clonotypes were common to a handful of donors.

Trimming pared 1 base from V and 0 bases from J, leaving 13 bases between. The CDR3 sequence is 17 residues long. Germline CDR1 SGHVS, CDR2 FQNEAQ. CD45RO-negative, CCR7-positively selected cells formed the naive CD8 fraction, excluding terminally differentiated effector memory CD45RA+ cells. Healthy HIV-negative adults without recent acute infections or vaccinations served as donors. The donors, all of them Caucasian adults, lived in Nashville, Tennessee. In regard to this clone: The antigen remains unidentified.

Here immunoSEQ multiplex PCR was the method, and the copy in TCRdb shows in-frame clones only, minus some. The sample yields 450,000 to 700,000 clones, nearly 97% seen once. Sequenced: naive CD8+ T cells sorted from blood. This clonotype originated in a woman in her thirties in good health. The rearrangement uses TRBV7-8 and TRBJ1-5; D is unresolved. Written as DNA, the CDR3 is TGTGCCAGCAGCTTAGATTGGCCCCAGGATAGCAATCAGCCCCAGCATTTT. Encoded protein: CASSLDWPQDSNQPQHF.